This is a list of T cell receptor beta chains from one sample in a study of vaccination and CD4 T cells after COVID-19. Each CDR3 protein gets one entry after TCRdb re-called the PCR reads with MiXCR. This sample carries about 23,000 distinct CDR3 sequences, around 46% of them seen once, and the ten largest clones take just under 5%. No antigen has been identified for these receptors. Sequences were derived from CD4+ T cells from blood, cultured in vitro, sampled about 7 months after SARS-CoV-2 vaccination. The receptors come from a human donor who had recovered from COVID-19. The CDR3 runs from the conserved cysteine through the conserved F or W. Fields, in order: V gene, clone size, J gene, D gene, CDR3 DNA, CDR3 protein. D genes are given only for firm matches. Some rows mark clone size as missing; the rest say once, few, many or name a class of expanded clone.

>TRBV19|-|TRBJ2-4|-
TGTGCCAGTAGTATGGGCGGGTCACAAAACATTCAGTACTTC
CASSMGGSQNIQYF
>TRBV19|-|TRBJ1-5|-
TGTGCCAGTAGTATTATCTCAGATCAGCCCCAGCATTTT
CASSIISDQPQHF
>TRBV6-1|-|TRBJ2-7|-
TGTGCCAGCACCAGTATAGTGAGCTCCTACGAGCAGTACTTC
CASTSIVSSYEQYF
>TRBV6-5|-|TRBJ1-2|-
TGTGCCAGCAGTTCCGACCTACTTGGCTACACCTTC
CASSSDLLGYTF
>TRBV20-1|-|TRBJ2-1|-
TGCAGTGCTAGGGCAGCGAGTCTTCACAATGAGCAGTTCTTC
CSARAASLHNEQFF
>TRBV6-5|-|TRBJ2-3|-
TGTGCCAGCAGTTACTTAGCGCCTAGCACAGATACGCAGTATTTT
CASSYLAPSTDTQYF
>TRBV7-3|-|TRBJ2-1|-
TGTGCCAGCAGCCCGGAGGGCGGGACCTACAATGAGCAGTTCTTC
CASSPEGGTYNEQFF
>TRBV2|-|TRBJ1-5|TRBD1
TGTGCCAGCAGCGGGACAGGGTTCGGACAGCCCCAGCATTTT
CASSGTGFGQPQHF
>TRBV11-3|medium-sized|TRBJ2-7|TRBD1
TGTGCCAGCAGCACCACGGACAGGGCCGAGCAGTACTTC
CASSTTDRAEQYF
>TRBV7-2|-|TRBJ2-3|TRBD2
TGTGCCAGCAGCCTCCGTAGCGGGACAGATACGCAGTATTTT
CASSLRSGTDTQYF
>TRBV6-2/TRBV6-3|-|TRBJ1-2|-
TGTGCCAGCGGGAGGGACAACTATGGCTACACCTTC
CASGRDNYGYTF
>TRBV18|-|TRBJ1-3|-
TGTGCCAGCTCACCTCCAGGGGCCGATGGAAACACCATATATTTT
CASSPPGADGNTIYF
>TRBV20-1|-|TRBJ2-3|-
TGCAGTGCTGCACTGTTTGCGGGAAGCCTCGGGGATACGCAGTATTTT
CSAALFAGSLGDTQYF
>TRBV28|few|TRBJ2-2|-
TGTGCCAGCAGTCCTAGACAGGTCCTGAACACCGGGGAGCTGTTTTTT
CASSPRQVLNTGELFF
>TRBV7-8|-|TRBJ2-7|TRBD1
TGTGCCAGCAGCTTAGCTGGGACAGCTTACTACGAGCAGTACTTC
CASSLAGTAYYEQYF
>TRBV20-1|few|TRBJ2-2|-
TGCAGTGCGTCCACAGCGAACACCGGGGAGCTGTTTTTT
CSASTANTGELFF
>TRBV27|few|TRBJ1-6|-
TGTGCCAGCAGTTTAGGGCAGGGATGGAATTCACCCCTCCACTTT
CASSLGQGWNSPLHF
>TRBV28|few|TRBJ2-6|-
TGTGCCAGCAACCTGGCGGGTTCTGGGGCCAACGTCCTGACTTTC
CASNLAGSGANVLTF
>TRBV27|-|TRBJ1-2|-
TGTGCCAGCAGCAGATTACCGGGCCGCGGAATTTATGGCTACACCTTC
CASSRLPGRGIYGYTF
>TRBV20-1|-|TRBJ2-7|TRBD2
TGCAGTGCTAGAGATACTAGCGGGAGTTGGTACGAGCAGTACTTC
CSARDTSGSWYEQYF
>TRBV7-9|-|TRBJ2-1|TRBD2
TGTGCCAGCAGCCCACAGCGGGAGAATCCCAATGAGCAGTTCTTC
CASSPQRENPNEQFF
>TRBV28|-|TRBJ2-1|TRBD2
TGTGCCAGCAGTCCACCGACTAGCGGGTACAATGAGCAGTTCTTC
CASSPPTSGYNEQFF
>TRBV20-1|-|TRBJ2-7|-
TGCAGTGCTCCGACAGGAACCGAAGGGCAGTACTTC
CSAPTGTEGQYF
>TRBV27|few|TRBJ2-1|-
TGTGCCAGCAGTTTTAAGGGGTCGGATGAGCAGTTCTTC
CASSFKGSDEQFF
>TRBV28|-|TRBJ2-7|-
TGTGCCAGCAGTTTAGGCGACTACGAGCAGTACTTC
CASSLGDYEQYF
>TRBV27|few|TRBJ1-2|-
TGTGCCAGCAGACAATGGGCAGGGAACTATGGCTACACCTTC
CASRQWAGNYGYTF
>TRBV6-1|-|TRBJ1-1|-
TGTGCCAGCGGCCGGGGGGACACTGAAGCTTTCTTT
CASGRGDTEAFF
>TRBV10-3|-|TRBJ2-3|-
TGTGCCATCAGTGAGTCGGGAGATACGCAGTATTTT
CAISESGDTQYF
>TRBV6-1|-|TRBJ1-5|-
TGTGCCAGCAGGGACTCTTTAGGCAATCAGCCCCAGCATTTT
CASRDSLGNQPQHF
>TRBV7-9|once|TRBJ2-2|-
TGTGCCAGCAGTCTCGAAATGGTTCCCGGGGAGCTGTTTTTT
CASSLEMVPGELFF
>TRBV6-1|few|TRBJ2-1|TRBD2
TGTGCCAGCAGAGCTTTAGCGGGACGAACGTCCAAGAATGAGCAGTTCTTC
CASRALAGRTSKNEQFF
>TRBV7-8|-|TRBJ1-1|TRBD1
TGTGCCAGCAGCTTAGCGATGGGACAGGGGAACACTGAAGCTTTCTTT
CASSLAMGQGNTEAFF
>TRBV7-3|-|TRBJ1-6|-
TGTGCCAGCAGCTTAATGGGACCCGGGGCTGGATCACCCCTCCACTTT
CASSLMGPGAGSPLHF
>TRBV7-9|few|TRBJ1-1|TRBD1
TGTGCCAGCAGCTTAGCCCAACCGGGACAGGGAACGAACACTGAAGCTTTCTTT
CASSLAQPGQGTNTEAFF
>TRBV6-1|medium-sized|TRBJ1-6|-
TGTGCCAGCAGCCCCGGGGGCTACAATAATTCACCCCTCCACTTT
CASSPGGYNNSPLHF
>TRBV24-1|-|TRBJ2-1|TRBD2
TGTGCCACCAGTGATCCTCGGACTAGCGGGAGGGTATACAATGAGCAGTTCTTC
CATSDPRTSGRVYNEQFF
>TRBV5-1|-|TRBJ1-1|TRBD1
TGCGCCAGCAGCTCGGAGACAGGGGGCTGGGGGAACACTGAAGCTTTCTTT
CASSSETGGWGNTEAFF
>TRBV6-5|-|TRBJ2-1|TRBD2
TGTGCCAGCAGTTACGGCCTAGCGGGACCCTATGAGCAGTTCTTC
CASSYGLAGPYEQFF
>TRBV20-1|few|TRBJ2-7|TRBD2
TGCAGTGCTAGAGATTGGGGAAGGGGGACTAGCGATACCGAGCAGTACTTC
CSARDWGRGTSDTEQYF
>TRBV2|-|TRBJ2-3|TRBD1
TGTGCCAGCAGTGATGGTTATGGGACAGGGGGCGCAGATACGCAGTATTTT
CASSDGYGTGGADTQYF
>TRBV20-1|few|TRBJ1-6|-
TGCAGTGCTAGACAGCGGACCCATTCACCCCTCCACTTT
CSARQRTHSPLHF
>TRBV6-5|few|TRBJ2-7|TRBD2
TGTGCCAGCAGCAACTCGGCCGTGGGACTAGCGGGAGATGAGCAGTACTTC
CASSNSAVGLAGDEQYF
>TRBV9|-|TRBJ2-3|-
TGTGCCAGCAGCGTCGTTACTAGCCCAGACACAGATACGCAGTATTTT
CASSVVTSPDTDTQYF
>TRBV19|medium-sized|TRBJ1-5|-
TGTGCCAGTAGCCCTCGGGACGGCTACAATCAGCCCCAGCATTTT
CASSPRDGYNQPQHF
>TRBV28|few|TRBJ1-5|-
TGTGCCAGCAACCGGGACCCGGGGGGCAATCAGCCCCAGCATTTT
CASNRDPGGNQPQHF
>TRBV19|few|TRBJ2-1|-
TGTGCCAGTAGTATCGGGAGACTTGAGCAGTTCTTC
CASSIGRLEQFF
>TRBV7-3|-|TRBJ2-7|-
TGTGCCAGCAGCTTAGGAGGGGGGGAATTATCCTACGAGCAGTACTTC
CASSLGGGELSYEQYF
>TRBV6-4|-|TRBJ1-2|TRBD1
TGTGCCACCCATCCCGGGACAGGGGGTGCCTATGGCTACACCTTC
CATHPGTGGAYGYTF
>TRBV20-1|-|TRBJ2-1|-
TGCAGTGCTAGACGTGATGAGCAGTTCTTC
CSARRDEQFF